This record concerns one T cell receptor (beta chain) sequence. Germline CDR1 and CDR2: SQVTM and ANQGSEA. The V and J ends lost 1 base and 12 bases, in that order; junction bases with no gene match: 11. The CDR3 runs to 14 residues. Profiling relied on immunoSEQ multiplex PCR, and the TCRdb table lists in-frame clones only, not all of them. This table holds hundreds of thousands of clones, 70% to 90% found once. This sample was included in a study of blood T cell repertoires in COVID-19. On the study more broadly: Whether acute or convalescent, the COVID-19 samples came from the United States, Italy and Spain. T cells, B-cell-depleted T cells, or PBMCs supplied cDNA or gDNA.

Study members were between about 18 and 100 years old and lived in 24 US regions. Cohorts were based on clinical histories the participants reported. The sequence came from a young man who had recovered from COVID-19. Sequenced sample: PBMCs or T cells enriched from blood (not recorded which). V and J are TRBV29-1 and TRBJ2-1; TRBD1 matches at 8 bases. The CDR3 nucleotides read TGCAGCGTTGAAGGCCCGGGACAGGTGGGTCCGCAGTTCTTC. This gives the protein CSVEGPGQVGPQFF.